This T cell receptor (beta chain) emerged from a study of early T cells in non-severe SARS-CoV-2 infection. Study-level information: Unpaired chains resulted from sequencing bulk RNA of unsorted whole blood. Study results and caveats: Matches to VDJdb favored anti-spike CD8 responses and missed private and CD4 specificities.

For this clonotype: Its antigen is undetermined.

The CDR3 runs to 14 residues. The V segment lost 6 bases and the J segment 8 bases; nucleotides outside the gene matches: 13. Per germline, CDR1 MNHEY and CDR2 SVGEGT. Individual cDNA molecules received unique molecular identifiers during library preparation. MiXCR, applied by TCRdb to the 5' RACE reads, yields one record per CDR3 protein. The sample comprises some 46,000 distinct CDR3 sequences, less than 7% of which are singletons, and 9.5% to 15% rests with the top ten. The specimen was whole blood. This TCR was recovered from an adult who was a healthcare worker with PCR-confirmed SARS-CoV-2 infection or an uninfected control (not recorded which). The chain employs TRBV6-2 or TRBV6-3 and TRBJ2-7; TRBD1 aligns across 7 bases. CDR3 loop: CASRIRQGTSQQYF. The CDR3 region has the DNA TGTGCCAGCAGGATAAGACAGGGAACCTCTCAGCAGTACTTC.